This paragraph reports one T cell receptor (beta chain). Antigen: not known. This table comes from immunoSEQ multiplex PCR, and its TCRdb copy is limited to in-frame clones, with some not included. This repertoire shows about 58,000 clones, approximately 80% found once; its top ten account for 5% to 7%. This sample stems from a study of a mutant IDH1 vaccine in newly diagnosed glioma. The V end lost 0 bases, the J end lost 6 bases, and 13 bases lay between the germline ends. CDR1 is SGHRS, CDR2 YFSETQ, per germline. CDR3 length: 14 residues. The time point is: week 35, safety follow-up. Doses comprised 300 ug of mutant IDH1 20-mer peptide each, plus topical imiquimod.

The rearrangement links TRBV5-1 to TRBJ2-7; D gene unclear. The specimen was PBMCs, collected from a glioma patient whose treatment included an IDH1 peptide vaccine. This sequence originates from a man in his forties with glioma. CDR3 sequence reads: CASSLALPSPEQYF. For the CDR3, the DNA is TGCGCCAGCAGCTTGGCTTTGCCCTCCCCCGAGCAGTACTTC.